These T cell receptor beta chains were read from a single sample in a study of blood T cell repertoires in COVID-19. The method was immunoSEQ multiplex PCR; TCRdb's version includes in-frame clones alone and lacks a portion of them. The data contain 650,000 to 800,000 clones, around 90% of them singletons. The material sequenced was peripheral blood. These receptors were taken from a young woman with acute or convalescent COVID-19. CDR3s include the opening cysteine and the closing phenylalanine or tryptophan. Each record gives: J gene, V gene, CDR3 length, CDR3 protein.

j_call: TRBJ1-2
v_call: TRBV29-1
cdr3_length: 12
cdr3_aa: CSVMRANYGYTF

j_call: TRBJ1-4
v_call: TRBV30
cdr3_length: 14
cdr3_aa: CAWRLMITGEKLFF

j_call: TRBJ1-1
v_call: TRBV28
cdr3_length: 13
cdr3_aa: CASRVTGGTEAFF

j_call: TRBJ2-2
v_call: TRBV19
cdr3_length: 16
cdr3_aa: CASFPATRPGPGELFF

j_call: TRBJ2-7
v_call: TRBV19
cdr3_length: 14
cdr3_aa: CATSSGQGYYEQYF

j_call: TRBJ1-1
v_call: TRBV7-2
cdr3_length: 15
cdr3_aa: CASSPNPGGFTEAFF

j_call: TRBJ1-3
v_call: TRBV15
cdr3_length: 17
cdr3_aa: CATSRGRGEVAGNTIYF

j_call: TRBJ2-7
v_call: TRBV2
cdr3_length: 12
cdr3_aa: CASRQWAVEQYF

j_call: TRBJ1-1
v_call: TRBV9
cdr3_length: 11
cdr3_aa: CASSGGLEAFF

j_call: TRBJ1-1
v_call: TRBV6-7
cdr3_length: 14
cdr3_aa: CASNLKTGNTEAFF

j_call: TRBJ1-3
v_call: TRBV15
cdr3_length: 18
cdr3_aa: CATSRPNSQVFSGNTIYF

j_call: TRBJ1-1
v_call: TRBV27
cdr3_length: 16
cdr3_aa: CASSLDRARGPTEAFF

j_call: TRBJ1-2
v_call: TRBV4-1
cdr3_length: 18
cdr3_aa: CASSRSKGFRVANYGYTF

j_call: TRBJ1-2
v_call: TRBV4-1
cdr3_length: 12
cdr3_aa: CASSQTGYGYTF

j_call: TRBJ1-1
v_call: TRBV2
cdr3_length: 11
cdr3_aa: CASRYNTEAFF

j_call: TRBJ1-1
v_call: TRBV19
cdr3_length: 15
cdr3_aa: CASSLDRGAGTEAFF

j_call: TRBJ1-1
v_call: TRBV5-1
cdr3_length: 15
cdr3_aa: CASSSRSGGGTEAFF

j_call: TRBJ1-3
v_call: TRBV5-1
cdr3_length: 16
cdr3_aa: CASSLGLQVSGNTIYF

j_call: TRBJ2-7
v_call: TRBV29-1
cdr3_length: 16
cdr3_aa: CSVVGVEGRDSYEQYF

j_call: TRBJ2-7
v_call: TRBV7-2
cdr3_length: 14
cdr3_aa: CASSLALTFGEQYF

j_call: TRBJ1-1
v_call: TRBV11-2
cdr3_length: 14
cdr3_aa: CASSPGGMNTEAFF

j_call: TRBJ1-5
v_call: TRBV5-1
cdr3_length: 15
cdr3_aa: CASSPGQGSYQPQHF

j_call: TRBJ2-1
v_call: TRBV4-3
cdr3_length: 17
cdr3_aa: CASSQDGPGGSYNEQFF

j_call: TRBJ2-2
v_call: TRBV27
cdr3_length: 21
cdr3_aa: CASSLSLPRRTSGDGTGELFF

j_call: TRBJ1-2
v_call: TRBV5-1
cdr3_length: 13
cdr3_aa: CASSSRGEVGYTF

j_call: TRBJ1-4
v_call: TRBV27
cdr3_length: 14
cdr3_aa: CASRRQGVNEKLFF

j_call: TRBJ2-5
v_call: TRBV29-1
cdr3_length: 17
cdr3_aa: CSVEDGRTGGSQETQYF

j_call: TRBJ1-5
v_call: TRBV21-1
cdr3_length: 16
cdr3_aa: CATTGTGGYIHQPQHF

j_call: TRBJ2-5
v_call: TRBV4-1
cdr3_length: 12
cdr3_aa: CASSQAPGTQYF

j_call: TRBJ2-3
v_call: TRBV7-6
cdr3_length: 14
cdr3_aa: CASGPRTSGDTQYF

j_call: TRBJ2-3
v_call: TRBV3-1/TRBV3-2
cdr3_length: 13
cdr3_aa: CASSQILGDTQYF

j_call: TRBJ1-1
v_call: TRBV6-4
cdr3_length: 15
cdr3_aa: CASSRQASSGTEAFF

j_call: TRBJ1-2
v_call: TRBV6-1
cdr3_length: 20
cdr3_aa: CASSERRGQGGSAGIYGYTF

j_call: TRBJ2-1
v_call: TRBV7-8
cdr3_length: 13
cdr3_aa: CASGRAADNEQFF

j_call: TRBJ1-1
v_call: TRBV5-1
cdr3_length: 13
cdr3_aa: CASSLWERTEAFF

j_call: TRBJ2-4
v_call: TRBV7-2
cdr3_length: 16
cdr3_aa: CASSLGLAVAKNIQYF

j_call: TRBJ2-7
v_call: TRBV18
cdr3_length: 13
cdr3_aa: CASSPPGHDEQYF

j_call: TRBJ1-2
v_call: TRBV21-1
cdr3_length: 16
cdr3_aa: CASSKVSSDRDSGYTF

j_call: TRBJ2-1
v_call: TRBV5-5
cdr3_length: 13
cdr3_aa: CASSFTNYNEQFF

j_call: TRBJ2-3
v_call: TRBV6-5
cdr3_length: 14
cdr3_aa: CASSYSGSTDTQYF

j_call: TRBJ2-7
v_call: TRBV7-9
cdr3_length: 15
cdr3_aa: CASSLATGGSYEQYF

j_call: TRBJ2-7
v_call: TRBV7-9
cdr3_length: 17
cdr3_aa: CASRFGTGVMLSYEQYF

j_call: TRBJ2-7
v_call: TRBV10-3
cdr3_length: 18
cdr3_aa: CAISEWFQGRVMVDEQYF

j_call: TRBJ1-5
v_call: TRBV27
cdr3_length: 15
cdr3_aa: CASSTVGTGVQPQHF

j_call: TRBJ2-7
v_call: TRBV9
cdr3_length: 15
cdr3_aa: CASSVGLGSSYEQYF

j_call: TRBJ2-1
v_call: TRBV4-3
cdr3_length: 17
cdr3_aa: CASSHRLAASSYNEQFF

j_call: TRBJ2-2
v_call: TRBV7-3
cdr3_length: 16
cdr3_aa: CASSPSGGSGTGELFF

j_call: TRBJ2-3
v_call: TRBV25-1
cdr3_length: 15
cdr3_aa: CASSATSGITDTQYF

j_call: TRBJ1-5
v_call: TRBV25-1
cdr3_length: 14
cdr3_aa: CASSGQGLDQPQHF

j_call: TRBJ1-4
v_call: TRBV5-1
cdr3_length: 13
cdr3_aa: CASSLITGALSIF

j_call: TRBJ1-2
v_call: TRBV25-1
cdr3_length: 14
cdr3_aa: CASSELGGKTGYTF

j_call: TRBJ2-5
v_call: TRBV30
cdr3_length: 14
cdr3_aa: CAWRGTTGRETQYF

j_call: TRBJ1-1
v_call: TRBV28
cdr3_length: 15
cdr3_aa: CASSSWDSRNTEAFF

j_call: TRBJ1-5
v_call: TRBV30
cdr3_length: 14
cdr3_aa: CAWSDRQTNQPQHF

j_call: TRBJ1-5
v_call: TRBV27
cdr3_length: 12
cdr3_aa: CASSGGNQPQHF

j_call: TRBJ1-2
v_call: TRBV24-1
cdr3_length: 14
cdr3_aa: CATSDQDRFHGYTF